This T cell receptor beta chain is from a study of T cell repertoires in cytomegalovirus infection. The study, taken as a whole, reports: Summed frequency of public TCR beta families distinguished CMV carriers with the relevant HLA. HLA-C-restricted CMV clonotypes gave the most frequent clonotype in two of eight donors.

Each CDR3 protein gets one entry after TCRdb re-called the reads with MiXCR. The sample contains about 68,000 distinct CDR3 sequences, roughly 20% of which appear only once. Worth noting for this clonotype: Antigen: not known.

The clonotype comes from a human donor in good health (CMV status not recorded). Some clones in this sample may be carry-over from other donors' samples. Sequenced: PBMCs, sequenced either directly or after in vitro stimulation (not recorded which).

CDR3 loop: CASSFATSGRARSTGELFF. For the CDR3, the DNA is TGTGCCAGCAGCTTCGCGACTAGCGGGAGGGCCAGGAGCACCGGGGAGCTGTTTTTT. V and J are TRBV7-3 and TRBJ2-2; TRBD2 matches 14 bases. Germline CDR1 SGHTA, CDR2 FQGTGA. J gave up 4 bases and V 3 bases, and 10 bases lay outside the gene matches. This CDR3 is 19 amino acids long. Variable domain in full (rest from reference TRBV7-3 and TRBJ2-2): GAGVSQTPSNKVTEKGKYVELRCDPISGHTALYWYRQSLGQGPEFLIYFQGTGAADDSGLPNDRFFAVRPEGSVSTLKIQRTERGDSAVYLCASSFATSGRARSTGELFFGEGSRLTVL.